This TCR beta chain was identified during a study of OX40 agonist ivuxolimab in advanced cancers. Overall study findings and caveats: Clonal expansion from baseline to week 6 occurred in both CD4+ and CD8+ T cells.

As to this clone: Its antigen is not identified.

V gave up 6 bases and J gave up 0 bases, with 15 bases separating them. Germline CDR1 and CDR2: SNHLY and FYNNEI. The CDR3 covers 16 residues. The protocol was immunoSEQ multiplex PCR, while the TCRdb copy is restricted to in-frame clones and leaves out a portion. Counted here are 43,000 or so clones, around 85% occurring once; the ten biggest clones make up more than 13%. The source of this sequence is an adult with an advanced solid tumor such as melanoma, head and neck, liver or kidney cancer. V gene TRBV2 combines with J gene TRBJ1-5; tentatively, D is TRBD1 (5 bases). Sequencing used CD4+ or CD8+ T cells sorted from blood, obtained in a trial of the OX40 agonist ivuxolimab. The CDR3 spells CASSPQGPYSNQPQHF. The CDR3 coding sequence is TGTGCCAGCAGCCCTCAGGGCCCTTATAGCAATCAGCCCCAGCATTTT.